The 12 T cell receptor beta chains below all came from one sample that was sequenced in a study of blood T cell repertoires in COVID-19. The table came from immunoSEQ multiplex PCR; TCRdb's copy has only in-frame clones and leaves some out. There are about 310,000 clones in the sample; roughly 84% occur only once, and 1% lies in the top ten. Sequencing was carried out using peripheral blood. These TCRs come from a man aged 45 to 65 with active or convalescent COVID-19.

This clone occurred once. V gene TRBV28 combines with J gene TRBJ1-5; maybe TRBD1 (6 bases). Per germline, CDR1 MDHEN and CDR2 SYDVKM. With 5 bases removed from V and 1 base from J, the gap between germline ends came to 12 bases. CDR3 length: 15 residues. The CDR3 protein is CASSPRRGSNQPQHF. Written as DNA, the CDR3 is TGTGCCAGCAGTCCTCGTAGGGGGAGCAATCAGCCCCAGCATTTT.

The rearrangement links TRBV6-5 to TRBJ1-3; D unclear. The length of the CDR3 is 15 residues. Germline-derived CDR1 and CDR2 are MNHEY and SVGAGI. The V end lost 6 bases, the J end lost 0 bases, and 12 bases lay between the germline ends. The CDR3 sequence is CASRSEVLSGNTIYF. CDR3 nucleotides: TGTGCCAGCAGATCCGAGGTACTCTCTGGAAACACCATATATTTT.

V gene TRBV2 combines with J gene TRBJ2-1; 7 positions agree with TRBD1. The junction had 11 bases not matched to a gene; V was cut back by 8 bases and J by 4 bases. The CDR3 loop spans 15 amino acids. Germline V gene lookup returns CDR1 SNHLY and CDR2 FYNNEI. The CDR3 DNA is TGTGCCAGCGGAGGCACAGGGGCCTTTTACAATGAGCAGTTCTTC. It is translated as CASGGTGAFYNEQFF.

V gene TRBV3-1 (or the pseudogene TRBV3-2) combines with J gene TRBJ2-7, with 8 bases identical to TRBD1. The germline CDR1 and CDR2 sequences are LGHDT and YNNKEL (reference sequence). The CDR3 covers 13 residues. J was trimmed by 7 bases and V by 3 bases; bases with no gene match: 5. The CDR3 DNA sequence: TGTGCCAGCAGCCAGGGACAGGAATTAGAGCAGTACTTC. Translated: CASSQGQELEQYF.

Concerning this clone: One end of the junction is discordant with germline, which a read error may explain. The genes are TRBV6-6 and TRBJ2-5, with no clear D. Per germline, CDR1 MNHNY and CDR2 SVGAGI (reference sequence). This CDR3 has 11 residues. CDR3 protein: CASSYQETQYF. The CDR3 DNA sequence: TGTGCCAGCAGTTACCAGGAGACCCAGTACTTC.

The chain couples TRBV28 to TRBJ1-1; weak D call: TRBD1 (6 bases). This CDR3 is 15 amino acids long. Germline CDR1 reads MDHEN; CDR2 reads SYDVKM. Deletions cut 7 bases from V and 7 bases from J, with 22 bases between. CDR3 sequence (DNA): TGTGCCAGCACCGGGCTGGGCACAAACAGGGATGAAGCTTTCTTT. Its protein is CASTGLGTNRDEAFF.

CDR3 loop: CASSASGTANEKLFF. The CDR3 DNA sequence: TGTGCCAGCAGCGCCTCCGGGACAGCTAATGAAAAACTGTTTTTT. This chain joins TRBV7-8 and TRBJ1-4; 7 bases agree with TRBD1. The CDR3 consists of 15 residues. Losses at the gene ends were 5 bases for V and 3 bases for J; bases not matched to a gene: 6. Germline values: CDR1 SGHVS, CDR2 FQNEAQ.

V usage is TRBV7-9 and J usage is TRBJ1-2; possible D gene TRBD1, 6 bases. Trimming removed 5 bases from V and 6 bases from J, with 13 bases in between. Germline V lookup: CDR1 SEHNR, CDR2 FQNEAQ (reference sequence). CDR3 length: 13 residues. For the CDR3, the DNA is TGTGCCAGCAGCGAAGGGGGAGAGGATGGCTACACCTTC. Its translation: CASSEGGEDGYTF. Variable domain in full (rest from reference TRBV7-9 and TRBJ1-2): DTGVSQNPRHKITKRGQNVTFRCDPISEHNRLYWYRQTLGQGPEFLTYFQNEAQLEKSRLLSDRFSAERPKGSFSTLEIQRTEQGDSAMYLCASSEGGEDGYTFGSGTRLTVV.

The V gene is TRBV18, the J gene TRBJ1-1, with TRBD1 as a possible D gene (6 bases). The V gene's germline CDR1 is KGHSH and CDR2 LQKENI. The V gene lost 0 bases and the J gene lost 2 bases, with 10 bases spanning the gap. The CDR3 is 15 amino acids. The CDR3: CASSPPGAINTEAFF. CDR3 nucleotides: TGTGCCAGCTCACCACCGGGGGCCATAAACACTGAAGCTTTCTTT.

The chain has TRBV29-1 and TRBJ2-3, with D tentatively TRBD2 (5 bases). The CDR3 is 13 amino acids. Deletions cut 4 bases from V and 0 bases from J, with 8 bases between. Germline V gene sequence: CDR1 SQVTM, CDR2 ANQGSEA. CDR3 bases: TGCAGCGTTGTTCGGGGAAGCACAGATACGCAGTATTTT. Translating it yields CSVVRGSTDTQYF.

The chain recombines TRBV7-9 with TRBJ1-2; tentatively, D is TRBD1 (5 bases). Germline V gene sequence: CDR1 SEHNR, CDR2 FQNEAQ (reference sequence). The CDR3 extends over 11 amino acids. The V gene lost 1 base and the J gene lost 14 bases, with 11 bases spanning the gap. The CDR3 DNA reads as TGTGCCAGCAGCTTAGAGGGGTTCAGGACCTTC. It codes for CASSLEGFRTF. The full variable domain, with the rest looked up from reference TRBV7-9 and TRBJ1-2, is DTGVSQNPRHKITKRGQNVTFRCDPISEHNRLYWYRQTLGQGPEFLTYFQNEAQLEKSRLLSDRFSAERPKGSFSTLEIQRTEQGDSAMYLCASSLEGFRTFGSGTRLTVV.

This chain connects TRBV7-6 to TRBJ2-2, with 11 positions matching TRBD2. Trimming removed 0 bases from V and 7 bases from J; junction bases left unmatched: 7. In germline, CDR1 is SGHVS, CDR2 FNYEAQ. CDR3 length: 17 amino acids. CDR3 nucleotides: TGTGCCAGCAGCTTAGCTTTCACTAGCGGGGGTCACGGGGAGCTGTTTTTT. Translation: CASSLAFTSGGHGELFF.